This T cell receptor beta chain originates from a study of cytomegalovirus exposure and HLA in healthy donors. This clone appeared a few times. The junction departs from germline at one end; a sequencing error may be responsible. CDR3 size: 16 residues. Germline V lookup: CDR1 SEHNR, CDR2 FQNEAQ (reference sequence). Primers included in the PCR were 60 Vbeta and 13 Jbeta primers. Clones were sequenced by immunoSEQ multiplex PCR, and TCRdb holds only the in-frame ones, with some missing. The sample consists of 200,000 or so clones, 60% to 80% of them appearing once. This sequence joins TRBV7-9 and TRBJ2-1; 11 nucleotides align to TRBD1. The clonotype originates from a man aged 18 to 30 in good health and CMV-seronegative. The sequenced material came from PBMCs. CDR3 region: CSSSSQGQGADNEQFF. DNA for the CDR3: TGTTCCAGCAGCTCCCAAGGACAGGGGGCGGACAATGAGCAGTTCTTC.